Below are 26 T cell receptor beta chains sequenced from a single sample in a study of early T cells in non-severe SARS-CoV-2 infection. TCRdb re-called the 5' RACE reads through MiXCR, storing one row per CDR3 protein. This sample has some 67,000 distinct CDR3 sequences, with roughly 13% found just once. Sequencing was carried out using whole blood. The receptors come from an adult who was a healthcare worker with PCR-confirmed SARS-CoV-2 infection or an uninfected control (not recorded which).

This clonotype was observed a few times. The V and J genes are TRBV7-8 and TRBJ2-5; D is tentatively TRBD1 or TRBD2 (6 bases each). V lost 0 bases and J lost 5, with 16 bases in between. CDR3 length: 16 amino acids. Germline values: CDR1 SGHVS, CDR2 FQNEAQ. CDR3: CASSLALGGGLETQYF. DNA for the CDR3: TGTGCCAGCAGCTTAGCGCTTGGAGGGGGACTGGAGACCCAGTACTTC.

V usage is TRBV30 and J usage is TRBJ2-3; unclear D gene. V was shortened by 0 bases and J by 5 bases, with 3 bases between the two germline ends. Germline V gene sequence: CDR1 GTSNPN, CDR2 SVGIG (reference sequence). The CDR3 consists of 11 residues. The CDR3 region is CAWSVKDTQYF. The CDR3 DNA sequence: TGTGCCTGGAGTGTCAAAGATACGCAGTATTTT. The whole variable domain, remainder taken from reference TRBV30 and TRBJ2-3, is SQTIHQWPATLVQPVGSPLSLECTVEGTSNPNLYWYRQAAGRGLQLLFYSVGIGQISSEVPQNLSASRPQDRQFILSSKKLLLSDSGFYLCAWSVKDTQYFGPGTRLTVL.

This clonotype has at least ten counts. The J gene is TRBJ2-7, the V gene TRBV7-9; D is uncertain. Germline V gene sequence: CDR1 SEHNR, CDR2 FQNEAQ (reference sequence). The CDR3 has 12 residues. V was pared by 4 bases and J by 3 bases, with 7 bases between. The CDR3 loop is CASSSDDYEQYF. The CDR3 nucleotides read TGTGCCAGCAGCTCGGACGACTACGAGCAGTACTTC.

This clonotype was observed at least ten times. The chain links TRBV7-9 to TRBJ2-2; 10 nucleotides align to TRBD2. The CDR3 has 18 amino acids. Germline assignment: CDR1 SEHNR and CDR2 FQNEAQ (reference sequence). The J segment lost 2 bases and the V segment lost 5 bases, leaving 11 bases of the junction unmatched. The CDR3 DNA is TGTGCCAGCAGCCCCCGCGCTCTAGCGGGAGTTAACACCGGGGAGCTGTTTTTT. It codes for CASSPRALAGVNTGELFF.

The chain links TRBV6-2 or TRBV6-3 to TRBJ2-3; D perhaps matches TRBD2 (5 bases). The germline V and J ends were trimmed by 6 bases and 4 bases, with 11 bases remaining between them. Germline CDR1 MNHEY, CDR2 SVGEGT. This CDR3 is built from 13 residues. CDR3 region: CASRTSGADTQYF. DNA of the CDR3: TGTGCCAGCAGAACCAGCGGAGCAGATACGCAGTATTTT.

This clonotype was observed many times. The rearrangement links TRBV7-9 to TRBJ1-6; no firm D call. The germline V and J ends were trimmed by 2 bases and 10 bases, with 18 bases remaining between them. The CDR3 covers 16 residues. Germline V gives CDR1 SEHNR, CDR2 FQNEAQ (reference sequence). The CDR3, as DNA: TGTGCCAGCAGCTTATGGCTCAAGGCGACGCCCTCACCCCTCCACTTT. It yields the protein CASSLWLKATPSPLHF. Variable domain in full (rest from reference TRBV7-9 and TRBJ1-6): DTGVSQNPRHKITKRGQNVTFRCDPISEHNRLYWYRQTLGQGPEFLTYFQNEAQLEKSRLLSDRFSAERPKGSFSTLEIQRTEQGDSAMYLCASSLWLKATPSPLHFGNGTRLTVT.

This clonotype was detected ten times or more. This chain links TRBV5-1 with TRBJ2-1, with D uncertain. Trimming took off 3 bases at V and 8 bases at J, with 6 bases between the two ends. The germline gives CDR1 SGHRS, CDR2 YFSETQ. The CDR3 is 11 residues long. The CDR3 spells CASSWGDEQFF. In nucleotides, the CDR3 is TGCGCCAGCAGCTGGGGTGATGAGCAGTTCTTC.

The chain employs TRBV4-1 and TRBJ1-4; no firm D call. V shed 1 base and J shed 7 bases, with 10 bases lying between them. The germline V gene encodes CDR1 MGHRA and CDR2 YSYEKL. CDR3 length: 14 amino acids. The CDR3 loop reads CASSQGARIEKLFF. DNA of the CDR3: TGCGCCAGCAGCCAAGGGGCCCGGATTGAAAAACTGTTTTTT.

J is TRBJ2-5 and V is TRBV4-1; perhaps TRBD2 as D (6 bases). This CDR3 is 16 amino acids long. Germline CDR1 MGHRA, CDR2 YSYEKL. The V gene lost 1 base and the J gene lost 2 bases, with 14 bases spanning the gap. The CDR3 spells CASSQGWRGRQETQYF. The CDR3 DNA is TGCGCCAGCAGCCAAGGTTGGCGGGGAAGACAAGAGACCCAGTACTTC.

The gene calls are TRBV6-1 and TRBJ2-1; 9 bases are a match to TRBD1. Germline V gene sequence: CDR1 MNHNS, CDR2 SASEGT. The junction had 13 bases not matched to a gene; V was cut back by 7 bases and J by 6 bases. This CDR3 is 16 amino acids long. For the CDR3, the DNA is TGTGCCAGCAAACCCGTGACAGGGGGACTTGTCAATGAGCAGTTCTTC. This translates into CASKPVTGGLVNEQFF.

This clonotype was observed a few times. The V gene is TRBV11-2, the J gene TRBJ2-1; the match to TRBD2 covers 10 bases. CDR3 length: 15 residues. The V segment lost 4 bases and the J segment 9 bases; nucleotides outside the gene matches: 9. Per germline, CDR1 SGHAT and CDR2 FQNNGV. Here the CDR3 reads CASSSTSGSAGEQFF. In DNA, the CDR3 is TGTGCCAGCAGCTCGACTAGCGGGTCGGCGGGTGAGCAGTTCTTC. Full variable domain (remainder filled in from reference TRBV11-2 and TRBJ2-1): EAGVAQSPRYKIIEKRQSVAFWCNPISGHATLYWYQQILGQGPKLLIQFQNNGVVDDSQLPKDRFSAERLKGVDSTLKIQPAKLEDSAVYLCASSSTSGSAGEQFFGPGTRLTVL.

There are a few counts of this clonotype. The genes are TRBV4-1 and TRBJ2-7; D ambiguous. The CDR3 has 14 amino acids. V gave up 2 bases and J gave up 6 bases, with 14 bases separating them. In germline, CDR1 is MGHRA, CDR2 YSYEKL. The CDR3 nucleotides read TGCGCCAGCAGCCAAATAACCCTCGTGAGCGAGCAGTACTTC. It yields the protein CASSQITLVSEQYF.

The table lists this clonotype with a few counts. The gene calls are TRBV9 and TRBJ2-3, with 10 bases lining up with TRBD1. Trimming took 4 bases from V and 5 from J; bases not matched to a gene: 10. Germline V gene lookup returns CDR1 SGDLS and CDR2 YYNGEE. The CDR3 sequence is 16 residues long. CDR3 in DNA: TGTGCCAGCAGCTCCTCCGGGACAGGGGTCAAAGATACGCAGTATTTT. Residues: CASSSSGTGVKDTQYF.

The chain has TRBV6-5 and TRBJ1-1, with no clear D. Germline V gene sequence: CDR1 MNHEY, CDR2 SVGAGI. The CDR3 sequence is 12 residues long. V gave up 5 bases and J gave up 4 bases, with 8 bases separating them. The CDR3 DNA reads TGTGCCAGCAGTGGGGTAGGCACTGAAGCTTTCTTT. Encoded protein: CASSGVGTEAFF.

This clonotype was counted at least ten times. The V and J genes are TRBV7-9 and TRBJ2-5, with TRBD2 identical over 13 bases. Trimming at V came to 3 bases and at J to 4 bases, leaving 5 bases not matched to a gene. This CDR3 has 16 residues. Germline V CDR1 and CDR2: SEHNR, FQNEAQ (reference sequence). The CDR3 sequence: CASSFGLAGVSETQYF. CDR3 DNA sequence: TGTGCCAGCAGCTTTGGACTAGCGGGAGTTTCAGAGACCCAGTACTTC.

The table lists this clonotype with a few counts. The genes are TRBV7-3 and TRBJ2-1; TRBD2 agrees at 10 bases. Germline CDR1 reads SGHTA; CDR2 reads FQGTGA. The CDR3 is 17 amino acids. Losses at the gene ends were 1 base for V and 7 bases for J; bases not matched to a gene: 10. CDR3 DNA sequence: TGTGCCAGCAGCTTAAGGTGGGGCCTAGCGGGAGAAAATGAGCAGTTCTTC. Protein product: CASSLRWGLAGENEQFF.

The rearrangement uses TRBV2 and TRBJ2-7; TRBD2 might be the D (7 bases). V lost 7 bases and J lost 0, with 10 bases in between. Germline lookup yields CDR1 SNHLY and CDR2 FYNNEI. The CDR3 runs 13 residues. CDR3 nucleotides: TGTGCCAGCATGGGGGGGGCCTCCTACGAGCAGTACTTC. Translation gives CASMGGASYEQYF.

This chain links TRBV7-3 with TRBJ2-3; TRBD1 might be the D (5 bases). CDR1 SGHTA and CDR2 FQGTGA come from the germline V gene. The V end lost 2 bases, the J end lost 4 bases, and 10 bases lay between the germline ends. The CDR3 spans 14 residues. The CDR3 reads CASSLARQSDTQYF. For the CDR3, the DNA is TGTGCCAGCAGCTTAGCTAGACAGTCAGATACGCAGTATTTT.

The V call is TRBV7-6, the J call TRBJ1-2; no firm D call. The CDR3 spans 14 residues. Germline CDR1 is SGHVS and CDR2 is FNYEAQ. V was clipped by 1 base and J by 1 base, with 7 bases between them. CDR3 protein: CASSLGHLNYGYTF. DNA for the CDR3: TGTGCCAGCAGCTTAGGGCATCTTAACTATGGCTACACCTTC. Filled out from reference TRBV7-6 and TRBJ1-2, the complete variable domain reads GAGVSQSPRYKVTKRGQDVALRCDPISGHVSLYWYRQALGQGPEFLTYFNYEAQQDKSGLPNDRFSAERPEGSISTLTIQRTEQRDSAMYRCASSLGHLNYGYTFGSGTRLTVV.

This clonotype was seen at least ten times. The chain has TRBV7-2 and TRBJ2-7, with 7 bases that match TRBD1. J lost 0 bases, V lost 4 bases, and 9 bases had no gene match. The CDR3 is 16 amino acids. Per the germline V gene, CDR1 is SGHTA and CDR2 is FQGNSA. The CDR3 DNA follows: TGTGCCAGCAGCTCCCGTCCGGGACAGAGCTCCTACGAGCAGTACTTC. Amino acids: CASSSRPGQSSYEQYF.

This clonotype was recorded many times. The chain carries TRBV20-1 and TRBJ2-5, with D perhaps matching TRBD2 (6 bases). With 3 bases removed from V and 5 bases from J, the gap between germline ends came to 19 bases. This CDR3 has 15 amino acids. Germline loops: CDR1 DFQATT, CDR2 SNEGSKA (reference sequence). The CDR3 DNA sequence: TGCAGTGCTAGTGTTGGCGGGGCGAGTTGGGAGACCCAGTACTTC. Protein sequence: CSASVGGASWETQYF.

Turning to this clonotype: It may be a read error: a sequence one base away is much more abundant. The chain couples TRBV12-3 or TRBV12-4 to TRBJ2-1; tentatively, D is TRBD2 (5 bases). The CDR3 is made up of 13 amino acids. In nucleotides, the CDR3 is TGTGCCAACAGTTTAATCGGGGTCAATGAGCAGTTCTTC. Translating it yields CANSLIGVNEQFF.

The chain couples TRBV14 to TRBJ1-2, with 11 nucleotides matching TRBD1. The V segment lost 4 bases and the J segment 4 bases; nucleotides outside the gene matches: 5. The V gene's germline CDR1 is SGHDN and CDR2 FVKESK. The CDR3 has 15 residues. The CDR3 DNA reads TGTGCCAGCAGCCCAGGGACAGGGGGACGCTATGGCTACACCTTC. Translated: CASSPGTGGRYGYTF.

This chain uses TRBV7-2 with TRBJ1-6, with 9 bases aligning to TRBD1. This CDR3 is 13 amino acids long. The germline V gene encodes CDR1 SGHTA and CDR2 FQGNSA. Trimming took 5 bases from V and 9 from J; bases not matched to a gene: 2. In nucleotides, the CDR3 is TGTGCCAGCAGCGCGGGACAGGGTTCACCCCTCCACTTT. Translated, it gives CASSAGQGSPLHF.

This clonotype has ten or more counts. The chain joins TRBV6-5 to TRBJ2-1, with 7 bases that match TRBD1. V shed 6 bases and J 6 bases; nucleotides not matched to a gene: 5. CDR1 and CDR2 from the germline V gene are MNHEY and SVGAGI. CDR3 size: 13 residues. The chain's CDR3 is CASRGTAPNEQFF. CDR3 DNA sequence: TGTGCCAGCAGGGGGACAGCCCCCAATGAGCAGTTCTTC.

Many counts were recorded for this clonotype. For the CDR3, the DNA is TGTGCCAGTAGTATGAGGGACAACACCGGGGAGCTGTTTTTT. Translating it yields CASSMRDNTGELFF. The J gene is TRBJ2-2, the V gene TRBV19, with D perhaps being TRBD1 or TRBD2 (5 bases each). The V and J ends lost 3 bases and 2 bases respectively, with 7 bases between them. The CDR3 runs to 14 residues. Germline lookup yields CDR1 LNHDA and CDR2 SQIVND (reference sequence).